This T cell receptor beta chain originates from a study of regulatory T cells in long-lasting Graves disease. Study as a whole: Graves' patients, newly diagnosed, had taken antithyroid drugs under 3 months. Study-level results: Under persistent disease, TRBV28, TRBJ1-2 and TRBJ2-5 were used preferentially.

Documented time point: newly diagnosed GD, antithyroid drugs for less than 3 months. There was RNA extracted from PBMCs, and the TCR library was made from it. V was pared by 4 bases and J by 2 bases, with 23 bases between. This CDR3 comprises 18 residues. Germline V gives CDR1 SGDLS, CDR2 YYNGEE. Researchers made TCR beta libraries by using iRepertoire HTBI primers and running Arm-PCR on CDR3 regions. TCRdb called the multiplex PCR reads again in MiXCR, with one record for every CDR3 protein. The repertoire has 420,000 or so distinct CDR3 sequences, roughly 17% of them found once; the top ten carry around 23%. There are a few counts of this clonotype. Its antigen is not identified. This same sample was also part of a study on T cells in Graves' hyperthyroidism and ophthalmopathy. That report adds: In the first-round RT-PCR of the TCR CDR3, the HTBI primer set was used. Ophthalmopathy, which appeared later, was predicted by the model a median 6.5 months before onset.

This clonotype was sampled from a young woman with Graves disease. J is TRBJ2-3 and V is TRBV9; tentative D call: TRBD2 (6 bases). Sample: peripheral blood mononuclear cells (PBMCs), taken at new diagnosis, from a patient treated with antithyroid drugs. In nucleotides, the CDR3 is TGTGCCAGCAGCACCCCACCGGGTGGAGGGGAGTACACAGATACGCAGTATTTT. As protein: CASSTPPGGGEYTDTQYF.